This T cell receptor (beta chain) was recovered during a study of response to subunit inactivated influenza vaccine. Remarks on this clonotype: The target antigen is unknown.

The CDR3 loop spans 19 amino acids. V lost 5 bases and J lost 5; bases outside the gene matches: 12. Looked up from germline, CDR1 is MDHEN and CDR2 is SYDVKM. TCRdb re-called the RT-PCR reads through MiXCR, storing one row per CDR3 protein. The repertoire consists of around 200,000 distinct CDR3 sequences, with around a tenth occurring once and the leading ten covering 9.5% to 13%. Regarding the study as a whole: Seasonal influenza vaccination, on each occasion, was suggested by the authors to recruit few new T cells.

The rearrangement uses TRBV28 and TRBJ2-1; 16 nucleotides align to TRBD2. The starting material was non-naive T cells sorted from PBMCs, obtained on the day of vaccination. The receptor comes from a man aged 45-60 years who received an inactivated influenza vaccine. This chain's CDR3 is CASSLLGLAGGVVNNEQFF. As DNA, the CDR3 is TGTGCCAGCAGTCTTCTGGGACTAGCGGGAGGGGTGGTGAACAATGAGCAGTTCTTC.